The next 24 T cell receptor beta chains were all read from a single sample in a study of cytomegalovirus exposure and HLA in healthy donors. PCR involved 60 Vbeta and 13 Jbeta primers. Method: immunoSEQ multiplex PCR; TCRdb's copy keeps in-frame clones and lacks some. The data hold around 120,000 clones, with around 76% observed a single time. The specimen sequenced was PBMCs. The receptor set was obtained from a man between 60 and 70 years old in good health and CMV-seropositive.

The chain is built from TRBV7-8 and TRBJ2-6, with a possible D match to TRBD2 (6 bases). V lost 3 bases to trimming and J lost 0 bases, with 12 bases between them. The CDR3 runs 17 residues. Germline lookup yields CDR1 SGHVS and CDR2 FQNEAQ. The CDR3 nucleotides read TGTGCCAGCAGCTTCCGAGGAGGGACCTCTGGGGCCAACGTCCTGACTTTC. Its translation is CASSFRGGTSGANVLTF. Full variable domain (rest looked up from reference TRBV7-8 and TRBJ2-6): GAGVSQSPRYKVAKRGQDVALRCDPISGHVSLFWYQQALGQGPEFLTYFQNEAQLDKSGLPSDRFFAERPEGSVSTLKIQRTQQEDSAVYLCASSFRGGTSGANVLTFGAGSRLTVL.

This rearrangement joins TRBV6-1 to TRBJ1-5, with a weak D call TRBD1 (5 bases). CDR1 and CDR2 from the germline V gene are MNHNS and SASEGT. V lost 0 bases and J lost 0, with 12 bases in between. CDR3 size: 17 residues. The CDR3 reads CASSEAYTGYSNQPQHF. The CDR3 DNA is TGTGCCAGCAGTGAAGCGTACACAGGTTATAGCAATCAGCCCCAGCATTTT.

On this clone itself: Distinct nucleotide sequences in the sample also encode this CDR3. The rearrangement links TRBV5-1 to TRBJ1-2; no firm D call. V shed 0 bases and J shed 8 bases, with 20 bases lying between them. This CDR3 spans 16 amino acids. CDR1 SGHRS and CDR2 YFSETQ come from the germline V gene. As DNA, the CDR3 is TGCGCCAGCAGCTTGGAGGAGGGAAGATGGGGTGTAGGCTACACCTTC. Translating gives CASSLEEGRWGVGYTF.

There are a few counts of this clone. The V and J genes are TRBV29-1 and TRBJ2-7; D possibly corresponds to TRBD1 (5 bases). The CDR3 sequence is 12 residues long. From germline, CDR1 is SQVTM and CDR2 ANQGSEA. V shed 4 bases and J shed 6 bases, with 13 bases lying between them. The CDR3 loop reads CSVAHARGEQYF. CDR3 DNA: TGCAGCGTTGCCCACGCTAGGGGCGAGCAGTACTTC.

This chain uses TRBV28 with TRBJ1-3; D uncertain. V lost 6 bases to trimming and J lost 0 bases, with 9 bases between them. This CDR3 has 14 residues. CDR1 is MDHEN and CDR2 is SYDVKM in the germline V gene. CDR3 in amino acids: CASRTGYSGNTIYF. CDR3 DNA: TGTGCCAGCAGAACGGGGTACTCTGGAAACACCATATATTTT. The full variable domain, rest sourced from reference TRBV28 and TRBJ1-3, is DVKVTQSSRYLVKRTGEKVFLECVQDMDHENMFWYRQDPGLGLRLIYFSYDVKMKEKGDIPEGYSVSREKKERFSLILESASTNQTSMYLCASRTGYSGNTIYFGEGSWLTVV.

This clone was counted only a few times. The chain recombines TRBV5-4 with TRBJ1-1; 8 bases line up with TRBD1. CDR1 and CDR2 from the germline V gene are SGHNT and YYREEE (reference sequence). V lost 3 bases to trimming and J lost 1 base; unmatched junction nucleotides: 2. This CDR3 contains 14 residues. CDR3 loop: CASSWGTGNTEAFF. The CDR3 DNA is TGTGCCAGCAGCTGGGGGACAGGGAACACTGAAGCTTTCTTT.

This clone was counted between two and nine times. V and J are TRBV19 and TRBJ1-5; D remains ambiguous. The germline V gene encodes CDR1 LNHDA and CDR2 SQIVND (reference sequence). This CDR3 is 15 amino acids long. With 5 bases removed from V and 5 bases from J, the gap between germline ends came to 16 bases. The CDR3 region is CASSRQAGYHQPQHF. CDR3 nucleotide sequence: TGTGCCAGTAGTCGGCAAGCGGGTTACCATCAGCCCCAGCATTTT.

CDR3 nucleotide sequence: TGTGCCAGTAGTATAGCACCAGGGCTCTATGGCTACACCTTC. Residues: CASSIAPGLYGYTF. V gene TRBV19 combines with J gene TRBJ1-2, with a tentative D call TRBD1 (5 bases). The V and J ends lost 1 base and 4 bases respectively, with 10 bases between them. Germline V gene data show CDR1 as LNHDA and CDR2 as SQIVND (reference sequence). This CDR3 contains 14 residues. Complete variable domain (other parts from reference TRBV19 and TRBJ1-2): DGGITQSPKYLFRKEGQNVTLSCEQNLNHDAMYWYRQDPGQGLRLIYYSQIVNDFQKGDIAEGYSVSREKKESFPLTVTSAQKNPTAFYLCASSIAPGLYGYTFGSGTRLTVV.

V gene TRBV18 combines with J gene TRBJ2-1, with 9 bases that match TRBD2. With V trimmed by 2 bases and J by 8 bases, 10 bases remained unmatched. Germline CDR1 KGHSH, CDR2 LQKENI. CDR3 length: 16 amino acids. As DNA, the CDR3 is TGTGCCAGCTCACCATCACGGGCCGAGCGGGGGGATGAGCAGTTCTTC. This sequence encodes CASSPSRAERGDEQFF.

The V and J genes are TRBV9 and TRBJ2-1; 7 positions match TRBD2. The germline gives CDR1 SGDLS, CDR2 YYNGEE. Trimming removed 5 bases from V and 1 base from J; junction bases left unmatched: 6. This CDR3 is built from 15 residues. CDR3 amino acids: CASRGGSSSYNEQFF. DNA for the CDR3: TGTGCCAGCAGGGGCGGGAGTAGTTCCTACAATGAGCAGTTCTTC.

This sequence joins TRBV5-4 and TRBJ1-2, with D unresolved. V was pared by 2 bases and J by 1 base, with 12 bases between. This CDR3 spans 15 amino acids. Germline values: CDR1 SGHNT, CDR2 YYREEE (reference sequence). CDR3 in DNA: TGTGCCAGCAGCTTAGGGAGAGTAGATAACTATGGCTACACCTTC. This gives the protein CASSLGRVDNYGYTF.

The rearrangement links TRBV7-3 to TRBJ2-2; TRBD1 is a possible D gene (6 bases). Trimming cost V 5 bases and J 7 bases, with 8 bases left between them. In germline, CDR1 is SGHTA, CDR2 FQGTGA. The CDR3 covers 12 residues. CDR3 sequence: CASSPGVGELFF. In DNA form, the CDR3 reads TGTGCCAGCAGCCCAGGGGTCGGGGAGCTGTTTTTT. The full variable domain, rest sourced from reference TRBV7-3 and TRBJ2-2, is GAGVSQTPSNKVTEKGKYVELRCDPISGHTALYWYRQSLGQGPEFLIYFQGTGAADDSGLPNDRFFAVRPEGSVSTLKIQRTERGDSAVYLCASSPGVGELFFGEGSRLTVL.

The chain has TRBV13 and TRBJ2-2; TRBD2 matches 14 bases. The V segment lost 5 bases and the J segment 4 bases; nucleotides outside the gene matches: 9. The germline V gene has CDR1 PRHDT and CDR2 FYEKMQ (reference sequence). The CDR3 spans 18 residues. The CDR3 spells CASSGGTSGSYSTGELFF. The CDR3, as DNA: TGTGCCAGCAGCGGAGGGACTAGCGGGAGTTATAGCACCGGGGAGCTGTTTTTT.

CDR3 nucleotide sequence: TGTGCTAGTGGTTTGCTCACAGGGACAGAGACCTACGAGCAGTACTTC. Translating gives CASGLLTGTETYEQYF. The rearrangement joins TRBV12-5 to TRBJ2-7, with 7 bases matching TRBD1. Germline V lookup: CDR1 LGHNT, CDR2 FRNRAP. J lost 2 bases, V lost 2 bases, and 9 bases had no gene match. CDR3 length equals 16 residues.

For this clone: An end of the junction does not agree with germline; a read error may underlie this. The CDR3 nucleotides read TGTGCCAGCAGTCTCGGGACAGGGAACTATGGCTACCCCTTC. It codes for CASSLGTGNYGYPF. The chain has TRBV7-9 and TRBJ1-2, with 9 nucleotides matching TRBD1. The CDR3 sequence is 14 residues long. Germline V lookup: CDR1 SEHNR, CDR2 FQNEAQ (reference sequence).

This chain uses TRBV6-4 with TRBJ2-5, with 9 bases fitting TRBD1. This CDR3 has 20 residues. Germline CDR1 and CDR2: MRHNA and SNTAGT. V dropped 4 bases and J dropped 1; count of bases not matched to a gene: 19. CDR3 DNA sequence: TGTGCCAGCAGTGGCCCGGGGGACAGGGAAACGCTAATGTCCCAAGAGACCCAGTACTTC. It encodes CASSGPGDRETLMSQETQYF.

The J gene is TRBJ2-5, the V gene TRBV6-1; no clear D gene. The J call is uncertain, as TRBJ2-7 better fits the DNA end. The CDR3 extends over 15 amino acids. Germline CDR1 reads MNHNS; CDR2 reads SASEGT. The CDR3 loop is CASRAGTPLRYEQYF. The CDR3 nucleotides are TGTGCCAGCAGGGCAGGAACCCCCCTCAGGTACGAGCAGTACTTC.

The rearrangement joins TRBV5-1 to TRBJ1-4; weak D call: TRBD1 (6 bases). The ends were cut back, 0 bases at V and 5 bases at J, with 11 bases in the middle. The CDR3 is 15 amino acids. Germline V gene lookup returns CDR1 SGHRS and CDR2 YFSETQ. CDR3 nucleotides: TGCGCCAGCAGCTTGGGGCAGGGGACGAATGAAAAACTGTTTTTT. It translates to CASSLGQGTNEKLFF.

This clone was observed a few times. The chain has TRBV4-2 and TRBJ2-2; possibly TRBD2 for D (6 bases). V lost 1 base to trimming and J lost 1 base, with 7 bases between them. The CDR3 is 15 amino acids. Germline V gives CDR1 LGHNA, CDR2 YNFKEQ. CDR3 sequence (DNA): TGTGCCAGCAGCCAAGCGGGAGTGAACACCGGGGAGCTGTTTTTT. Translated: CASSQAGVNTGELFF.

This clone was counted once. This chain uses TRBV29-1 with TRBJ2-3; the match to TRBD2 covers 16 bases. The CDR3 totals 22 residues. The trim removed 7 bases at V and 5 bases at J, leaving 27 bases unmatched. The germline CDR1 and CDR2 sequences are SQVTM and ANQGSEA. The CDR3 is CSEVRRRLTGTSGRAYGDTQYF. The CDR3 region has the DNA TGCAGCGAGGTAAGGCGCCGCTTAACCGGGACTAGCGGGAGGGCCTATGGAGATACGCAGTATTTT.

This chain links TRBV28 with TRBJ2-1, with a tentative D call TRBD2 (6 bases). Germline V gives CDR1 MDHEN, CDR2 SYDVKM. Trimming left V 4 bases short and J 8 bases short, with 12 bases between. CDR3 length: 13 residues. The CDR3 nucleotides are TGTGCCAGCAGTTCCCCACCGGGAGATGAGCAGTTCTTC. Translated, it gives CASSSPPGDEQFF.

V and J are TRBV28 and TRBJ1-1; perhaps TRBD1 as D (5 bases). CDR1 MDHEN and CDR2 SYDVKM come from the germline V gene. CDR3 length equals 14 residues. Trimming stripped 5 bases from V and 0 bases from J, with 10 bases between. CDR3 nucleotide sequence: TGTGCCAGCAGTGGGGGGGGGTTGAACACTGAAGCTTTCTTT. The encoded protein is CASSGGGLNTEAFF. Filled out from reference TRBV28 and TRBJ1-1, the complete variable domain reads DVKVTQSSRYLVKRTGEKVFLECVQDMDHENMFWYRQDPGLGLRLIYFSYDVKMKEKGDIPEGYSVSREKKERFSLILESASTNQTSMYLCASSGGGLNTEAFFGQGTRLTVV.

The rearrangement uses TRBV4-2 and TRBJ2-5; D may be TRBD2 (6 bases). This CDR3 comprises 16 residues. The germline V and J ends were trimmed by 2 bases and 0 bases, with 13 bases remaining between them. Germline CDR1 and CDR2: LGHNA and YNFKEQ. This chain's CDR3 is CASSQKSGYNQETQYF. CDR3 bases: TGTGCCAGCAGCCAAAAAAGCGGGTATAACCAAGAGACCCAGTACTTC.

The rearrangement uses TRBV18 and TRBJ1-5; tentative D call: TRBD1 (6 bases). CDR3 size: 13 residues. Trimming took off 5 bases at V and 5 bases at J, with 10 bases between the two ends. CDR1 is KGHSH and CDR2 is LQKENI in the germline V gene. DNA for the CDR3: TGTGCCAGCTCATCAGGGGTGGATCAGCCCCAGCATTTT. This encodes CASSSGVDQPQHF.